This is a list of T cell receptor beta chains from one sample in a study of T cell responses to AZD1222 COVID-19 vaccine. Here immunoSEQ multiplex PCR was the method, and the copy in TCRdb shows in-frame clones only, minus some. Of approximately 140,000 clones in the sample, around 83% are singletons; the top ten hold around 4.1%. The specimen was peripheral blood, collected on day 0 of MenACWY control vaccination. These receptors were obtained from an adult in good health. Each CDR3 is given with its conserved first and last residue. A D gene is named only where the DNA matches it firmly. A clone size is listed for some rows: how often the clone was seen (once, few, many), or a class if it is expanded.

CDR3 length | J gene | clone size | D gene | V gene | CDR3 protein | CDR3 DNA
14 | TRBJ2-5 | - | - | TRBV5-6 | CASSLMGQGPLQYF | TGTGCCAGCAGCCTAATGGGGCAGGGTCCCCTCCAGTACTTC
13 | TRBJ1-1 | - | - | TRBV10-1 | CASSGGSNAEAFF | TGCGCCAGCAGTGGAGGGTCGAACGCTGAAGCTTTCTTT
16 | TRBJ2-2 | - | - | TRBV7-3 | CASSLIRTTNTGELFF | TGTGCCAGCAGCTTAATTAGGACTACGAACACCGGGGAGCTGTTTTTT
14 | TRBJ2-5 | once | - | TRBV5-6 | CASSLATREETQYF | TGTGCCAGCAGCTTGGCTACGCGGGAAGAGACCCAGTACTTC
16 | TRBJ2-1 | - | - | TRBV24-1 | CATSDSRTGRLFGQFF | TGTGCCACCAGTGATTCCCGGACGGGTCGACTCTTTGGGCAGTTCTTC
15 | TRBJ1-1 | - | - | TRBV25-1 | CASSTQERLNTEAFF | TGTGCCAGCAGTACACAGGAGAGACTGAACACTGAAGCTTTCTTT
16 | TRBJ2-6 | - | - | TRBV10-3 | CAISEQPVSGANVLTF | TGTGCCATCAGTGAACAGCCAGTATCTGGGGCCAACGTCCTGACTTTC
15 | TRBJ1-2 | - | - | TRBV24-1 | CATSDSRAANYGYTF | TGTGCCACCAGTGATTCGAGGGCAGCTAACTATGGCTACACCTTC
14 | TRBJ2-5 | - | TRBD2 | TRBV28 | CASSPQRGTATQYF | TGTGCCAGCAGCCCACAGCGGGGGACGGCCACCCAGTACTTC
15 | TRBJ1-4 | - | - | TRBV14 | CASSETIGTNEKLFF | TGTGCCAGCTCCGAGACAATAGGGACAAATGAAAAACTGTTTTTT
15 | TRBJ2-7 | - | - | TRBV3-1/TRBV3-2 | CASSPISGSPYEQYF | TGTGCCAGCAGCCCAATTTCAGGGTCACCCTACGAGCAGTACTTC
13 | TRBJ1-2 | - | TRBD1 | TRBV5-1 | CASSPDRVYGYTF | TGCGCCAGCAGCCCTGACAGGGTCTATGGCTACACCTTC
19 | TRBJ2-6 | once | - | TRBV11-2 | CASSPAPGRERAGANVLTF | TGTGCCAGCAGCCCCGCCCCGGGCAGGGAGAGAGCTGGGGCCAACGTCCTGACTTTC
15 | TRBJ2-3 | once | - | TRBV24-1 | CATSDPSTRTDTQYF | TGTGCCACCAGTGATCCCTCGACTCGCACAGATACGCAGTATTTT
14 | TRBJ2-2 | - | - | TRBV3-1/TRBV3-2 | CASSREGFTGELFF | TGTGCCAGCAGCCGAGAAGGGTTCACCGGGGAGCTGTTTTTT
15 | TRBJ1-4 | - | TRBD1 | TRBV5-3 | CARSRRDRGDEKLFF | TGTGCCAGAAGCCGGCGGGACAGGGGGGATGAAAAACTGTTTTTT
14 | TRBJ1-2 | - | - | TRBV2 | CASTLSGANYGYTF | TGTGCCAGCACCCTATCGGGCGCTAACTATGGCTACACCTTC
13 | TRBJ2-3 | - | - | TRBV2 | CATHGGPSGTQYF | TGTGCCACCCACGGGGGCCCGAGCGGCACGCAGTATTTT
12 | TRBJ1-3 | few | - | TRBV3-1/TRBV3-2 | CASSGTGNTIYF | TGTGCCAGCAGCGGGACAGGAAACACCATATATTTT
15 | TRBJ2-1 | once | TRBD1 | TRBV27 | CASSSDRARDNEQFF | TGTGCCAGCAGTTCCGACAGGGCCCGAGACAATGAGCAGTTCTTC
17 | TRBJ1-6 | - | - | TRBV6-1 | CASSVRTDSSYNSPLHF | TGTGCCAGCAGTGTTCGGACAGATAGCTCCTATAATTCACCCCTCCACTTT
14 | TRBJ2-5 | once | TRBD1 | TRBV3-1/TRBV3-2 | CASSRRTGQETQYF | TGTGCCAGCAGCCGTCGGACAGGCCAAGAGACCCAGTACTTC
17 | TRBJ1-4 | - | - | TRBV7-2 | CASSDPAFVGDNEKLFF | TGTGCCAGCAGCGACCCAGCTTTTGTGGGTGATAATGAAAAACTGTTTTTT
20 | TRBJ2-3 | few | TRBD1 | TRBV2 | CASSDRGGTGYPRSTDTQYF | TGTGCCAGCAGTGATAGAGGGGGGACAGGGTATCCTAGGAGCACAGATACGCAGTATTTT
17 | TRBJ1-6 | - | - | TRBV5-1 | CASSRQSLSSYNSPLHF | TGCGCCAGCAGCCGACAGTCACTGAGCTCCTATAATTCACCCCTCCACTTT
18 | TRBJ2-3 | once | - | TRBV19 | CASSIDPLGGGRTDTQYF | TGTGCCAGTAGTATAGATCCCCTTGGGGGGGGCCGCACAGATACGCAGTATTTT
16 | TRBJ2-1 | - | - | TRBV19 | CASLPAGGGSYNEQFF | TGTGCCAGTCTCCCCGCCGGGGGCGGGTCCTACAATGAGCAGTTCTTC
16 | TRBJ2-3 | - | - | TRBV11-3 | CASSLDSRQFTDTQYF | TGTGCCAGCAGCTTAGATTCGAGACAGTTCACAGATACGCAGTATTTT